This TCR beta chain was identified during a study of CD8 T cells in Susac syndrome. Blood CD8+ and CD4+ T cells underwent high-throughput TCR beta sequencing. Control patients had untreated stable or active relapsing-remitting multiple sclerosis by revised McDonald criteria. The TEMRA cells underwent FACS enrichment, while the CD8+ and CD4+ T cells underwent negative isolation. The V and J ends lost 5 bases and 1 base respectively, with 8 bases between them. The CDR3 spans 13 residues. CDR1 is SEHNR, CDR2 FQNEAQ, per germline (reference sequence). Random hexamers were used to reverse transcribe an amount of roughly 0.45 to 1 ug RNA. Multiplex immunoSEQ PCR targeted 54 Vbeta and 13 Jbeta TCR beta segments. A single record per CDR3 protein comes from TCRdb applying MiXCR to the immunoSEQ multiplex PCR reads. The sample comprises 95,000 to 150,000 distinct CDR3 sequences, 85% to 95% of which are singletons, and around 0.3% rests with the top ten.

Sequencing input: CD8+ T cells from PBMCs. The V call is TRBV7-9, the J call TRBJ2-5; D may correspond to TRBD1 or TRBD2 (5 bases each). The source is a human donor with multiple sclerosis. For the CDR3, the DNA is TGTGCCAGCAGCCAGGGAGCCCAAGAGACCCAGTACTTC. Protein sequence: CASSQGAQETQYF.